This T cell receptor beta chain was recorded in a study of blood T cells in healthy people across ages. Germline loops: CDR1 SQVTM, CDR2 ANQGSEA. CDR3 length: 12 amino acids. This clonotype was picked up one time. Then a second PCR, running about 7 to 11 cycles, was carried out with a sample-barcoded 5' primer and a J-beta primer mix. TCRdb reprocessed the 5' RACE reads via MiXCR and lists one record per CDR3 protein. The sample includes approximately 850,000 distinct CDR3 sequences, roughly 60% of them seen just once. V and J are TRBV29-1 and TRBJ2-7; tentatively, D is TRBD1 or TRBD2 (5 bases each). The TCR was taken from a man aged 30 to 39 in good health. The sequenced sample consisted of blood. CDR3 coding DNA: TGCGGTGTTGAGGGGCTAGGAGGCGAGCAGTACTTC. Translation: CGVEGLGGEQYF.